This note documents a single T cell receptor beta chain sequence. Its antigen is not yet known. One junction end disagrees with the germline gene, perhaps due to a read error. The sample is drawn from a study of shared clonotypes between healthy human individuals (dated by TCRdb to 2020 to 2021). About the full investigation: The cohort comprised two women and a few men aged 18 to 49 years. For each donor, CD4 naive and CD4 memory were each given three plates, CD8 naive was given two plates, and CD8 memory was given one plate. To estimate repertoire size and how much clonotype sharing occurs between individuals, the study deeply sequenced the blood TCR repertoires of 5 or 6 healthy adults. Libraries were prepared and TCR repertoires were sequenced by different laboratories using diverse techniques, in order to increase sequencing depth and limit assay-specific biases. Between about 0.9 and 8.9 billion PBMCs per donor were obtained by leukapheresis. What the research found in general, with its limitations: Only blood was sampled, and tissue TCR repertoires likely differ from those in blood. Across four donors, around 5% of naive CD4, roughly 3.5% of naive CD8, roughly 2.2% of memory CD4, and approximately 0.42% of memory CD8 clonotypes were shared. Rarefaction of sorted-subset datasets indicated incomplete sequencing despite the large sequencing depth. Estimated clonotype richness was generally larger for naive than for memory subsets. Based on pairwise subsampling, the degree of clonotype sharing among donors was expected to be affected by sequencing depth. Clonotypes shared by all four sorted-subset donors showed higher generation probabilities than non-shared clonotypes. The small number of donors limited the genetic and exposure-history diversity represented.

The donors were healthy, HIV-negative adults who had no recently reported acute infections or vaccinations. Every donor was a Caucasian adult living in Nashville, Tennessee, USA. CD4+ T cells were enriched by magnetic negative selection; naive cells were then positively selected on CD45RA, and the negative fraction formed the memory subset. Blood was collected by leukapheresis, and PBMCs were isolated by Ficoll-Histopaque density gradient centrifugation and then cryopreserved in liquid nitrogen vapor phase. Analytical flow cytometry was used to check the purity and quantity of every magnetically sorted T cell population. Genomic DNA was isolated from each sorted fraction and quantified by UV absorbance on a Nanodrop 2000c. Via the germline V gene (reference sequence), CDR1 is GTSNPN and CDR2 SVGIG. The CDR3 covers 14 residues, taking in both the cysteine and the phenylalanine. Only the CDR3 portion is preserved as DNA: 42 bases, with reading frame beginning at the first base.

Using the deep immunoSEQ assay, TCR CDR3 regions were amplified from genomic DNA by multiplex PCR. Extracted genomic DNA from each cell subset was distributed evenly across all wells of several immunoSEQ 96-well plates, and each plate was treated as a replicate. For sorted subsets, each replicate PCR was loaded with about 0.2 ug genomic DNA, equivalent to 30,000 or so T cell genomes. The purified libraries were quantified using a Qubit 3.0 fluorometer, sized with a Bioanalyzer 2100, and then quantified again using the KAPA Library Quantification kit. Every immunoSEQ 96-well plate was sequenced on a separate single-read 150-cycle Illumina NextSeq 550 flow cell. On the authors' methods: Because the immunoSEQ output included only junctional sequences and no quality scores, the filtering could not be the same as the filtering used for full-length reads. To assign V/J genes and CDR3, sequences were annotated using PyIR, a Python wrapper for IgBLAST v1.9, with IMGT germline references. Any read was removed if the V/J assignment was weak (E-value above 1e-6), the CDR3 was missing, or the read contained stop codons, out-of-frame junctions, or ambiguous translated residues. A V3J clonotype was defined by an identical inferred V gene, J gene, and CDR3 amino acid sequence. Percentage overlap between repertoires was computed as shared unique clonotypes divided by the size of the smaller repertoire. Three approaches were used to assess repertoire richness: RTK rarefaction, the Chao1 estimator, and Recon v2.1 estimates of unobserved clonotypes. Generation probabilities were computed with OLGA for all TCRbeta clonotypes obtained by the gDNA method from several donors. The table comes from immuneACCESS by way of TCRdb, which keeps in-frame sequences with V and J called. Part of the clones is missing from these tables; in studies checked, under half for an unresolved V gene and the rest for unknown reasons. V and J calls and clone size come straight from that table; D and trimming were deduced from the DNA. Counted in this sample were 2 million to 3 million clones; roughly 93% of them appeared once. The ten largest clonotypes hold 0.35% to 0.45% of the sample.

This TCR was recovered from a man aged 18 to 30 in good health. Some clones in this sample may be carry-over from other donors' samples. This sequence uses TRBV30 and TRBJ2-1; no confident D gene assignment can be made. The sample consisted of naive CD4+ T cells from PBMCs. Explained via the paper, the cell subset or site label denotes: CD45RA+ positively selected. The CDR3 reads CTIGGLSSYNEQFF. The sequence in DNA is TGCACTATCGGTGGGCTGAGCTCCTACAATGAGCAGTTCTTC.